This TCR beta chain was identified during a study of T cell responses to AZD1222 COVID-19 vaccine. General study results and limits: Nearly half of the spike-specific TCRs reportedly recognize variant regions that carry no mutations. Baseline seropositivity occurred in only a handful of AZD1222 recipients.

Trimming removed 7 bases at V and 0 bases at J, with 18 bases between. Looked up from germline, CDR1 is MDHEN and CDR2 is SYDVKM. The CDR3 runs 16 residues. TCRdb keeps only in-frame clones here, not all; method: immunoSEQ multiplex PCR. The profile shows approximately 190,000 clones, about 92% of them singletons. Worth noting for this clone: What it binds is unknown.

The origin of this receptor is an adult in good health. Source: peripheral blood, taken on day 0 of AZD1222 vaccination. The V and J genes are TRBV28 and TRBJ1-1; possible D gene TRBD1, 6 bases. CDR3 in amino acids: CASIPGGGRLNTEAFF. The DNA for the CDR3 is TGTGCCAGCATCCCCGGGGGGGGGCGCCTGAACACTGAAGCTTTCTTT.